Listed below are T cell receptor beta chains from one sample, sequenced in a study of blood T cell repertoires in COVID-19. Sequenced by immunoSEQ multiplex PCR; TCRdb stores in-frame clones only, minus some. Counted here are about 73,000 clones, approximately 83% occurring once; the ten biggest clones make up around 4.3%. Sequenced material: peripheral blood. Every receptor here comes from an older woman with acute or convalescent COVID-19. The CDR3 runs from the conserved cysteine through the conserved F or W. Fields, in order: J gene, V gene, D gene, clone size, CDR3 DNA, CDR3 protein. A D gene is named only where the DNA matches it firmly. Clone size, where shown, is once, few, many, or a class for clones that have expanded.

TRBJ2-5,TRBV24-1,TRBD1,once,TGTGCCACCAGTGGGGGGACAGGCATACAAGAGACCCAGTACTTC,CATSGGTGIQETQYF
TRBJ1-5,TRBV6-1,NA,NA,TGTGCCAGCAGTGATGCCTGGCCGCCCCAGCATTTT,CASSDAWPPQHF
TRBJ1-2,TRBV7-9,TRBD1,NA,TGTGCCAGCAGCTTAGGGACAGGGGTCTCTGGCTACACCTTC,CASSLGTGVSGYTF
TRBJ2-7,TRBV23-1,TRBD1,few,TGCGCCAGCAGAAAGGAACCGGGACAGGGGGCCTGGGAGCAGTACTTC,CASRKEPGQGAWEQYF
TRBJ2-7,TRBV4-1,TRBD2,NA,TGCGCCAGCAGCCAGGATTACAGCGGGGTCTACGAGCAGTACTTC,CASSQDYSGVYEQYF
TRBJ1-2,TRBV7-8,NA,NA,TGTGCCAGCAGCCCGGGTGTAGGGGCTAACTATGGCTACACCTTC,CASSPGVGANYGYTF
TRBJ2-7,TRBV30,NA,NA,TGTGCCTGGAATCCCCAGTACAGGAGATACGAGCAGTACTTC,CAWNPQYRRYEQYF
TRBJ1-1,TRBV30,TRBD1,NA,TGTGCCTCGGCAGGGGGACATACGAACACTGAAGCTTTCTTT,CASAGGHTNTEAFF
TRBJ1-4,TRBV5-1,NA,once,TGCGCCAGCAGCTTGGGGCCGGGATCGGAAAAACTGTTTTTT,CASSLGPGSEKLFF
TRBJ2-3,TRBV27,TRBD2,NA,TGTGCCAGCACCCCCACTAGCGGGAGGTTAGATACGCAGTATTTT,CASTPTSGRLDTQYF
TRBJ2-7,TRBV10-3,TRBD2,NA,TGTGCCATCAGTGAGTCTGGACTAGCGGTAACCTACGAGCAGTACTTC,CAISESGLAVTYEQYF
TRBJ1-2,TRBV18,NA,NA,TGTGCCAGCTCACCAGCGTCGGGGGGGAATGGCTACACCTTC,CASSPASGGNGYTF
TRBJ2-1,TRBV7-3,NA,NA,TGTGCCAGCAGCCCCAGGGGATCTCGGACAGTATACAATGAGCAGTTCTTC,CASSPRGSRTVYNEQFF
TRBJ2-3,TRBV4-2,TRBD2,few,TGTGCCAGCAGCCAAGATGGTAGCGGGACAGATACGCAGTATTTT,CASSQDGSGTDTQYF
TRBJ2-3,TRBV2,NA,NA,TGTGCCAGCAGTGTTTTGGCGGTGGCGCAGTATTTT,CASSVLAVAQYF
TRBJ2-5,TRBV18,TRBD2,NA,TGTGCCAGCTCACCTGGGACGGGAGGTGGCGAGACCCAGTACTTC,CASSPGTGGGETQYF
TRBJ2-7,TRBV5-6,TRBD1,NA,TGTGCCAGCAGCCGCGGGACAGGGGGTTCTAAGCAGTACTTC,CASSRGTGGSKQYF
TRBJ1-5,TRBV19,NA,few,TGTGCCAGTAGTATAGGGCCCCGCGGTCAGCCCCAGCATTTT,CASSIGPRGQPQHF
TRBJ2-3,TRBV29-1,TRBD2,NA,TGCAGCGTTGAAACTAGCGGGAGACGAGGCACAGATACGCAGTATTTT,CSVETSGRRGTDTQYF
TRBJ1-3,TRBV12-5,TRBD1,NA,TGTGCTAGTGGTGAGGGACAGGCCTCTGGAAACACCATATATTTT,CASGEGQASGNTIYF
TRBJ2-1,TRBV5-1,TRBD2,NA,TGCGCCAGCGCGACTAGCGGTTCCTACAATGAGCAGTTCTTC,CASATSGSYNEQFF
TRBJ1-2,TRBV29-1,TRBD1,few,TGCAGCGTACAAAAAGCTACAGGGGGTGGCTACACCTTC,CSVQKATGGGYTF
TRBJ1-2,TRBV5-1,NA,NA,TGCGCCAGCAGCGGGCAATCCGCTAACTATGGCTACACCTTC,CASSGQSANYGYTF
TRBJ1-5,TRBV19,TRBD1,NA,TGTGCCAGTAGTCGACAGGGGGCGCAGGGGCAGCCCCAGCATTTT,CASSRQGAQGQPQHF
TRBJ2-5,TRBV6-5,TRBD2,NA,TGTGCCAGCAGGCTAGCGGGGGGTGGGGCAGAGACCCAGTACTTC,CASRLAGGGAETQYF
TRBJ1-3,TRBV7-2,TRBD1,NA,TGTGCCAGCAGCTTAGATGCAGGGGGGACGTCTGGAAACACCATATATTTT,CASSLDAGGTSGNTIYF
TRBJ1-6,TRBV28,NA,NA,TGTGCCAGCAGTTCCCAGGGCTTCTCCTATAATTCACCCCTCCACTTT,CASSSQGFSYNSPLHF
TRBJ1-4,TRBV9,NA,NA,TGTGCCAGCAGCGTAGTGCCCCAGGGATCACATGAAAAACTGTTTTTT,CASSVVPQGSHEKLFF
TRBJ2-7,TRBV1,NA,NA,TGCACCAGCAGCCAAGATAGGGGGTACGAGCAGTACTTC,CTSSQDRGYEQYF
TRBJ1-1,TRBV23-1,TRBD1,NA,TGCGCCAGCAGTCAATCGACAGGGGGCACTGAAGCTTTCTTT,CASSQSTGGTEAFF
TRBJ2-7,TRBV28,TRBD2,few,TGTGCCAGCAGTTTATCCAGCGGGGGGGCCTACGAGCAGTACTTC,CASSLSSGGAYEQYF
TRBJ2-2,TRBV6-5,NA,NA,TGTGCCAGCATGAGGGACACCGGGGAGCTGTTTTTT,CASMRDTGELFF
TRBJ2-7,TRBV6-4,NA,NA,TGTGCCAGCAGACCTCGACAGTCCTCTACCTACGAGCAGTACTTC,CASRPRQSSTYEQYF
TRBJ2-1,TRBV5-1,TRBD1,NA,TGCGCCAGCAGCTTGGACCCCGGGACAGGGGTCCACAATGAGCAGTTCTTC,CASSLDPGTGVHNEQFF
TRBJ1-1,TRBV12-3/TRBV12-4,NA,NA,TGTGCCAGCGCGACATACACTGAAGCTTTCTTT,CASATYTEAFF
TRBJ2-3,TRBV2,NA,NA,TGTGCCAGCAGTGAAGAACTCCTCTACGTAGATACGCAGTATTTT,CASSEELLYVDTQYF
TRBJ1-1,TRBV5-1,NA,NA,TGCGCCAGCAGCTTGCCAGGGAACACTGAAGCTTTCTTT,CASSLPGNTEAFF
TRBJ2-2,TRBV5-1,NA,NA,TGCGCCAGCAGCTTGAACGTGGGAGGAGCCACCGGGGAGCTGTTTTTT,CASSLNVGGATGELFF
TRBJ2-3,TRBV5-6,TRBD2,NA,TGTGCCAGCAGCTTGTTGGCTAGCGGGGGACTCAGCCGCACAGATACGCAGTATTTT,CASSLLASGGLSRTDTQYF
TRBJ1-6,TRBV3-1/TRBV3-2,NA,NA,TGTGCCAGCAGCCACAACAAGGGGACACGCAATAATTCACCCCTCCACTTT,CASSHNKGTRNNSPLHF
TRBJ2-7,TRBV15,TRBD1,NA,TGTGCCACCAGCAGAGGGCCGGGACAGGGGTACGAGCAGTACTTC,CATSRGPGQGYEQYF
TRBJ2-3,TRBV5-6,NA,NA,TGTGCCAGCAGCCGGGAGTATTCAGATACGCAGTATTTT,CASSREYSDTQYF
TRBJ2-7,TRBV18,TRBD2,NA,TGTGCCAGCTCACCGGGCACCGGGACTACTCAAGAGCAGTACTTC,CASSPGTGTTQEQYF
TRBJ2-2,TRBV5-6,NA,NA,TGTGCCAGCATCTTAGGAGCCAGGAACACCGGGGAGCTGTTTTTT,CASILGARNTGELFF
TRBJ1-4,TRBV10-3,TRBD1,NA,TGTGCCATCAGTGAACAGGGGGCGGCCACTAATGAAAAACTGTTTTTT,CAISEQGAATNEKLFF
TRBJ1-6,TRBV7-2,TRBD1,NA,TGTGCCAGCAGCCCAGAAGGACAGGGTCAATCACCCCTCCACTTT,CASSPEGQGQSPLHF
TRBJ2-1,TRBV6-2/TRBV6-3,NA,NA,TGTGCCAGCAGTTCCTCTAACAATGAGCAGTTCTTC,CASSSSNNEQFF
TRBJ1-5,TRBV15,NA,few,TGTGCCACCAGTCTCGAAGCGGGTGGTTACAATCAGCCCCAGCATTTT,CATSLEAGGYNQPQHF
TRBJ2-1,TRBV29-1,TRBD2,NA,TGCAGCGTTTGGGGGGGTGAGCAGTTCTTC,CSVWGGEQFF
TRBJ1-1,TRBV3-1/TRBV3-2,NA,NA,TGTGCCAGCAGCCAATTCGGTTACACTGAAGCTTTCTTT,CASSQFGYTEAFF